Shown below are 20 T cell receptor beta chains from a single sample sequenced in a study of cytomegalovirus exposure and HLA in healthy donors. The assay was immunoSEQ multiplex PCR, and TCRdb's table has in-frame clones only and misses some. The sample has under 250,000 clones; about 81% are singletons. The sample comprised PBMCs. The receptors here all came from a young woman in good health and CMV-seronegative.

This chain connects TRBV28 to TRBJ2-3; D gene ambiguous. CDR1 MDHEN and CDR2 SYDVKM come from the germline V gene. The CDR3 has 16 amino acids. The V gene lost 8 bases and the J gene lost 8 bases, with 26 bases spanning the gap. CDR3 nucleotides: TGTGCCAGCGGCTTCCCTGAGAAGGCGAGGATAGGTACGCAGTATTTT. It codes for CASGFPEKARIGTQYF.

This rearrangement joins TRBV28 to TRBJ1-2, with 7 bases identical to TRBD1. J was trimmed by 8 bases and V by 3 bases; bases with no gene match: 6. The CDR3 sequence is 13 residues long. CDR1 is MDHEN, CDR2 SYDVKM, per germline. The CDR3 nucleotides are TGTGCCAGCAGTTTGGACAGGTACTCGGGCTACACCTTC. Translated: CASSLDRYSGYTF.

This rearrangement joins TRBV30 to TRBJ1-3; D unclear. Germline assignment: CDR1 GTSNPN and CDR2 SVGIG (reference sequence). This CDR3 is 11 amino acids long. Trimming took 4 bases from V and 12 from J, leaving 13 bases between them. In DNA form, the CDR3 reads TGTGCCTGGATTGCCGGGGATGGCATATATTTT. Translating gives CAWIAGDGIYF.

Of note for this clone: Other DNA sequences in this specimen translate into the identical CDR3. The rearrangement links TRBV5-1 to TRBJ2-7; D uncertain. The ends were cut back, 0 bases at V and 2 bases at J, with 9 bases in the middle. The CDR3 runs to 14 residues. Germline V gene lookup returns CDR1 SGHRS and CDR2 YFSETQ. The CDR3 nucleotides are TGCGCCAGCAGCTTGGTTGTCACTCCCTACGAGCAGTACTTC. This encodes CASSLVVTPYEQYF.

This chain links TRBV7-2 with TRBJ2-5; 9 nucleotides line up with TRBD1. This CDR3 has 16 amino acids. Losses at the gene ends were 5 bases for V and 5 bases for J; bases not matched to a gene: 12. CDR1 is SGHTA, CDR2 FQGNSA, per germline. Here the CDR3 reads CASSIYRGRIAETQYF. The CDR3 DNA is TGTGCCAGCAGCATTTACAGGGGGCGAATAGCGGAGACCCAGTACTTC. Filled out from reference TRBV7-2 and TRBJ2-5, the complete variable domain reads GAGVSQSPSNKVTEKGKDVELRCDPISGHTALYWYRQSLGQGLEFLIYFQGNSAPDKSGLPSDRFSAERTGGSVSTLTIQRTQQEDSAVYLCASSIYRGRIAETQYFGPGTRLLVL.

V and J are TRBV7-2 and TRBJ2-7; 7 nucleotides agree with TRBD2. Germline-derived CDR1 and CDR2 are SGHTA and FQGNSA. After removal of 0 bases from V and 6 bases from J, the junction contained 11 bases not matched to a gene. The CDR3 spans 16 residues. DNA for the CDR3: TGTGCCAGCAGCTTAGCCTCCTCGGGAGGCGGGCGCGAGCAGTACTTC. As protein: CASSLASSGGGREQYF.

The rearrangement joins TRBV10-2 to TRBJ1-2, with a tentative D call TRBD1 (6 bases). Germline lookup yields CDR1 WSHSY and CDR2 SAAADI. The CDR3 totals 17 residues. V gave up 3 bases and J gave up 7 bases, with 24 bases separating them. In DNA form, the CDR3 reads TGCGCCAGCAGTGATTCACTTCTATCGACAGGTCGGAGTGGCTACACCTTC. This encodes CASSDSLLSTGRSGYTF.

The V call is TRBV4-1, the J call TRBJ1-2; D not certain. The CDR3 has 16 amino acids. CDR1 MGHRA and CDR2 YSYEKL come from the germline V gene. Trimming cost V 1 base and J 0 bases, with 12 bases left between them. DNA of the CDR3: TGCGCCAGCAGCCAAGTGACCCCAGCGGCTAACTATGGCTACACCTTC. Its protein product is CASSQVTPAANYGYTF.

The chain couples TRBV6-1 to TRBJ1-5, with D possibly being TRBD1 (6 bases). The CDR3 extends over 14 amino acids. Trimming pared 8 bases from V and 0 bases from J, leaving 11 bases between. CDR1 and CDR2 from the germline V gene are MNHNS and SASEGT. The CDR3 DNA sequence: TGTGCCAGCGGGGACACCCATAGCAATCAGCCCCAGCATTTT. Protein: CASGDTHSNQPQHF.

This sequence joins TRBV4-2 and TRBJ2-7, with 8 bases identical to TRBD1. Germline-derived CDR1 and CDR2 are LGHNA and YNFKEQ. There are 16 residues in the CDR3. V shed 0 bases and J 3 bases; nucleotides not matched to a gene: 7. The CDR3 nucleotides are TGTGCCAGCAGCCAAGAGTCGACAGGGGTCTACTACGAGCAGTACTTC. Amino acid sequence: CASSQESTGVYYEQYF.

J is TRBJ1-2 and V is TRBV28, with no clear D. Germline values: CDR1 MDHEN, CDR2 SYDVKM. Trimming shortened V by 6 bases and J by 3 bases, and 5 bases separated the two germline ends. The CDR3 is 11 residues long. The CDR3 loop is CASSSDYGYTF. CDR3 nucleotides: TGTGCCAGCAGCTCGGACTATGGCTACACCTTC.

The chain links TRBV6-1 to TRBJ1-1, with D possibly matching TRBD1 (5 bases). Germline V CDR1 and CDR2: MNHNS, SASEGT. This CDR3 comprises 14 residues. Between the trimmed V and J ends, which lost 2 bases and 5 bases, there was a span of 12 bases. CDR3: CASSEPAGWTEAFF. CDR3 coding DNA: TGTGCCAGCAGTGAACCCGCAGGGTGGACTGAAGCTTTCTTT.

This chain uses TRBV2 with TRBJ2-3, with a possible D match to TRBD2 (5 bases). The CDR3 is made up of 15 amino acids. Trimming left V 4 bases short and J 3 bases short, with 14 bases between. Germline loops: CDR1 SNHLY, CDR2 FYNNEI. Here the CDR3 reads CASSVGRAQTDTQYF. In DNA, the CDR3 is TGTGCCAGCAGTGTCGGGCGGGCGCAAACAGATACGCAGTATTTT.

The rearrangement links TRBV18 to TRBJ2-1, with TRBD2 identical over 7 bases. The J segment lost 3 bases and the V segment lost 3 bases, leaving 17 bases of the junction unmatched. The CDR3 sequence is 19 residues long. Germline V gene sequence: CDR1 KGHSH, CDR2 LQKENI. The chain's CDR3 is CASSPSGGDPQNGYNEQFF. The CDR3 DNA reads as TGTGCCAGCTCACCGTCTGGGGGGGACCCCCAGAACGGCTACAATGAGCAGTTCTTC.

The chain has TRBV6-5 and TRBJ1-1, with TRBD1 identical over 7 bases. With V trimmed by 5 bases and J by 7 bases, 7 bases remained unmatched. Germline CDR1 MNHEY, CDR2 SVGAGI. The CDR3 is 13 residues long. CDR3 DNA sequence: TGTGCCAGCAGTCGCAGGGGGGATGGTGAAGCTTTCTTT. Its translation is CASSRRGDGEAFF.

In this sample, this clone turned up a few times. The genes are TRBV11-2 and TRBJ2-7, with TRBD2 matching 11 bases. The germline V gene encodes CDR1 SGHAT and CDR2 FQNNGV. The V and J ends lost 5 bases and 7 bases, in that order; junction bases with no gene match: 10. The CDR3 loop spans 15 amino acids. The CDR3 loop is CASSPPTSGTGEQYF. CDR3 DNA: TGTGCCAGCAGCCCTCCGACTAGCGGGACGGGGGAGCAGTACTTC. The full variable domain, completed using reference TRBV11-2 and TRBJ2-7, is EAGVAQSPRYKIIEKRQSVAFWCNPISGHATLYWYQQILGQGPKLLIQFQNNGVVDDSQLPKDRFSAERLKGVDSTLKIQPAKLEDSAVYLCASSPPTSGTGEQYFGPGTRLTVT.

The chain links TRBV12-5 to TRBJ2-1; 8 bases fit TRBD1. Germline V gives CDR1 LGHNT, CDR2 FRNRAP. Trimming at V came to 3 bases and at J to 7 bases, leaving 8 bases not matched to a gene. The CDR3 sequence is 15 residues long. CDR3 in amino acids: CASGFRQGRVNEQFF. CDR3 nucleotide sequence: TGTGCTAGTGGTTTTCGACAGGGGAGAGTGAATGAGCAGTTCTTC. Full variable domain (missing parts from reference TRBV12-5 and TRBJ2-1): DARVTQTPRHKVTEMGQEVTMRCQPILGHNTVFWYRQTMMQGLELLAYFRNRAPLDDSGMPKDRFSAEMPDATLATLKIQPSEPRDSAVYFCASGFRQGRVNEQFFGPGTRLTVL.

The rearrangement joins TRBV6-5 to TRBJ2-6, with a weak D call TRBD2 (5 bases). The CDR3 contains 15 residues. Germline V gives CDR1 MNHEY, CDR2 SVGAGI. Trimming stripped 2 bases from V and 3 bases from J, with 8 bases between. CDR3 nucleotide sequence: TGTGCCAGCAGTTACCGGAGGAGTGGGGCCAACGTCCTGACTTTC. Protein sequence: CASSYRRSGANVLTF.

This sequence joins TRBV7-9 and TRBJ1-6; D call uncertain. CDR3 size: 15 residues. Germline-derived CDR1 and CDR2 are SEHNR and FQNEAQ (reference sequence). Trimming took off 4 bases at V and 7 bases at J, with 14 bases between the two ends. The CDR3 region is CASSSDGTGNSPLHF. Here the CDR3 DNA reads TGTGCCAGCAGCTCAGACGGCACGGGGAATTCACCCCTCCACTTT.

The chain uses TRBV7-8 and TRBJ2-1, with D possibly matching TRBD2 (6 bases). V shed 1 base and J shed 8 bases, with 15 bases lying between them. Germline V lookup: CDR1 SGHVS, CDR2 FQNEAQ. The CDR3 consists of 15 residues. CDR3 sequence (DNA): TGTGCCAGCAGCTTAGTCGGTCGCGGGGTGGATGAGCAGTTCTTC. Translation gives CASSLVGRGVDEQFF.